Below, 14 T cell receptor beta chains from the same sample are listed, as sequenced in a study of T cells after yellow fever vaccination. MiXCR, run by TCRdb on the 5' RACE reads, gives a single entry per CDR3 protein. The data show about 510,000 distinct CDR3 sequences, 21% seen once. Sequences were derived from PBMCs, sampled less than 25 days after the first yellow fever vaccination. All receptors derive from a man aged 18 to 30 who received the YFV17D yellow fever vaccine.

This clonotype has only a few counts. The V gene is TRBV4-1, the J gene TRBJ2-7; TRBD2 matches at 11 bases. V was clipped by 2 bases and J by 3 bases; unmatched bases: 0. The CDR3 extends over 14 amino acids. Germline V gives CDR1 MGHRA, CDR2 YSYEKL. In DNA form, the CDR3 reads TGCGCCAGCAGCCAAACTAGCGGGGGCTACGAGCAGTACTTC. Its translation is CASSQTSGGYEQYF.

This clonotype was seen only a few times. The CDR3 coding sequence is TGTGCCAGCTCACCTTGCTGTAGGGTTCAGTACTTC. It encodes CASSPCCRVQYF. J is TRBJ2-4 and V is TRBV18; no clear D. V lost 3 bases and J lost 11, with 11 bases in between. This CDR3 is 12 amino acids long. Germline V CDR1 and CDR2: KGHSH, LQKENI. Filled out from reference TRBV18 and TRBJ2-4, the complete variable domain reads NAGVMQNPRHLVRRRGQEARLRCSPMKGHSHVYWYRQLPEEGLKFMVYLQKENIIDESGMPKERFSAEFPKEGPSILRIQQVVRGDSAAYFCASSPCCRVQYFGAGTRLSVL.

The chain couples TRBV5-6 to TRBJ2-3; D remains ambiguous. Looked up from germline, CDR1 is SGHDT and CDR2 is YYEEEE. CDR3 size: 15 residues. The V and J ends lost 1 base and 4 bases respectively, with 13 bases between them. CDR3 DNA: TGTGCCAGCAGCTTGTTTAGCCTCCGGGCAGATACGCAGTATTTT. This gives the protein CASSLFSLRADTQYF.

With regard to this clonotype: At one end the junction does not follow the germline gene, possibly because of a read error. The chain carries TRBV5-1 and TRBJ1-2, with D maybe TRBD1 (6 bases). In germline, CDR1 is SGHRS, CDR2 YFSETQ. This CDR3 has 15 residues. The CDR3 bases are TGCGCCAGCACCTTGGAGGGACAAACTAACTATGGCTACACCTTC. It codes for CASTLEGQTNYGYTF.

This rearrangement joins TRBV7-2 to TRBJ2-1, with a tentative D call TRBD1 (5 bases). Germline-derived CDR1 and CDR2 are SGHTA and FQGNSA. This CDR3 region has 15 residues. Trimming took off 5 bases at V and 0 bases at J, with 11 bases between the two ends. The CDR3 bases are TGTGCCAGCAGCCGAGGCACAGGCTCCTACAATGAGCAGTTCTTC. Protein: CASSRGTGSYNEQFF.

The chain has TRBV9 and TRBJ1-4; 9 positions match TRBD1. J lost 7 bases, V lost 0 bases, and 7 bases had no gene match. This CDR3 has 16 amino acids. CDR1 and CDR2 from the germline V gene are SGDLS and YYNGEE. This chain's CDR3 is CASSVGRDRDLEKLFF. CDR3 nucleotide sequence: TGTGCCAGCAGCGTAGGACGGGACAGGGATCTTGAAAAACTGTTTTTT.

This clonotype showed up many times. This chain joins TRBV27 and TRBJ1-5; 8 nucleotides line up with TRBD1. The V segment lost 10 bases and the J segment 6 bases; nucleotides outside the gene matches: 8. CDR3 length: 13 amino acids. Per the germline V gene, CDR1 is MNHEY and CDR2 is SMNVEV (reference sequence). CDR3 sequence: CATSGTGGQPQHF. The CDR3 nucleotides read TGTGCCACCAGCGGGACAGGCGGTCAGCCCCAGCATTTT.

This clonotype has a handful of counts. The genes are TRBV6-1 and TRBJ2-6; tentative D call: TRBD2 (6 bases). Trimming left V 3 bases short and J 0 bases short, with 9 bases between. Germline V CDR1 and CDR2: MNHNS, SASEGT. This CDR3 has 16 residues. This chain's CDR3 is CASSDGGNSGANVLTF. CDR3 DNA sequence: TGTGCCAGCAGTGACGGGGGAAACTCTGGGGCCAACGTCCTGACTTTC.

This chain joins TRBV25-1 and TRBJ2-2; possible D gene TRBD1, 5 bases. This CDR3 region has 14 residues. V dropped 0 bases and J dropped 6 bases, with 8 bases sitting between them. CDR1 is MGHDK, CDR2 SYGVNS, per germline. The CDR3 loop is CASSEYFRAGELFF. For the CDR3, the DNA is TGTGCCAGCAGTGAATATTTCAGGGCCGGGGAGCTGTTTTTT.

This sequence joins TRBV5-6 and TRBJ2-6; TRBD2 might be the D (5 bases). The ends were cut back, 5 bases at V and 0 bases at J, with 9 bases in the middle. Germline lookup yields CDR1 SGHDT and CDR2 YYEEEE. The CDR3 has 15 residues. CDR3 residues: CASRPRGSGANVLTF. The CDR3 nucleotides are TGTGCCAGCAGACCACGGGGCTCTGGGGCCAACGTCCTGACTTTC. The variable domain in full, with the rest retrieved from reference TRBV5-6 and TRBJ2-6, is DAGVTQSPTHLIKTRGQQVTLRCSPKSGHDTVSWYQQALGQGPQFIFQYYEEEERQRGNFPDRFSGHQFPNYSSELNVNALLLGDSALYLCASRPRGSGANVLTFGAGSRLTVL.

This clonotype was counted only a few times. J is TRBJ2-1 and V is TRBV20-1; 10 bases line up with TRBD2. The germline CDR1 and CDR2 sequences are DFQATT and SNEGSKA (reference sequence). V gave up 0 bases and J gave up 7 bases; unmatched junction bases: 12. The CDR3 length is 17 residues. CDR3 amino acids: CSARDPRGSGGVNEQFF. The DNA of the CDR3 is TGCAGTGCTAGAGACCCCCGGGGGAGCGGGGGGGTGAATGAGCAGTTCTTC.

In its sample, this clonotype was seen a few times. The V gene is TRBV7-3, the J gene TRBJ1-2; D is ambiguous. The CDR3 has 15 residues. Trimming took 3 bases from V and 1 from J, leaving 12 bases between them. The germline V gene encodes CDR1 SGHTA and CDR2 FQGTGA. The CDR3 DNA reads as TGTGCCAGCAGCTTCCCCCATGCAGATAACTATGGCTACACCTTC. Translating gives CASSFPHADNYGYTF.

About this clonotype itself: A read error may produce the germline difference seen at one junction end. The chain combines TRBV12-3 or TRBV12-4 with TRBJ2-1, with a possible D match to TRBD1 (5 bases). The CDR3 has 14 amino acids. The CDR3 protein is CASSRAGKLNELFF. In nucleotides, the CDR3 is TGTGCCAGCAGTCGGGCAGGGAAGCTGAATGAGCTGTTCTTC.

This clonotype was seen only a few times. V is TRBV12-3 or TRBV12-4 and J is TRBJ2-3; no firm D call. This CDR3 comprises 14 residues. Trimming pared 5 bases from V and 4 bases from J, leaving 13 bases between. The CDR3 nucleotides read TGTGCCAGCAGTCCCCCGGACCGGGCAGATACGCAGTATTTT. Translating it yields CASSPPDRADTQYF.